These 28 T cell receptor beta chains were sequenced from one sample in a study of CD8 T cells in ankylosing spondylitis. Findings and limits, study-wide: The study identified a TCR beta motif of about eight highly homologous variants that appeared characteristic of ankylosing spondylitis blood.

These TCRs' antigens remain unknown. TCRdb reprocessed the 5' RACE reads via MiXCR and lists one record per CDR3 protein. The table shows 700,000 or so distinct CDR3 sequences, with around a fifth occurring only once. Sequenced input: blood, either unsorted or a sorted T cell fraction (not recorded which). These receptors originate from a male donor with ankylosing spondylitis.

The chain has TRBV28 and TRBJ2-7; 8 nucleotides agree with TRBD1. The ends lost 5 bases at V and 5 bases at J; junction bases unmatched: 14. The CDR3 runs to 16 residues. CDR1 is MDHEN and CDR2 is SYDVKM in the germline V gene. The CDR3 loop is CASSGWQGAFSDEQYF. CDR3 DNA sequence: TGTGCCAGCAGTGGGTGGCAGGGGGCTTTTTCTGACGAGCAGTACTTC.

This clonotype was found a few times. CDR3 bases: TGTGCCAGCAGTTTAGGGGACAGGGCCTCTTATGGCTACACCTTC. Residues: CASSLGDRASYGYTF. This chain connects TRBV12-3 or TRBV12-4 to TRBJ1-2, with 9 bases aligning to TRBD1. The ends lost 1 base at V and 5 bases at J; junction bases unmatched: 5. The CDR3 is made up of 15 amino acids.

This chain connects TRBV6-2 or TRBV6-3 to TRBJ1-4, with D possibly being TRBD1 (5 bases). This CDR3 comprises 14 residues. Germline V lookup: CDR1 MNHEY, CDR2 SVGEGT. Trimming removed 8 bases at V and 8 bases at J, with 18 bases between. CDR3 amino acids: CASSPGPAGEKLFF. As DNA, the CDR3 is TGTGCCAGCTCCCCGGGACCTGCCGGAGAAAAACTGTTTTTT.

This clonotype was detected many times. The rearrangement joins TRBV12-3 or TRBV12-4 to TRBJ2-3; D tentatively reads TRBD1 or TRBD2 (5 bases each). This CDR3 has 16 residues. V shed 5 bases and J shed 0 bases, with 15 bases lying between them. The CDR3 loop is CASSPQGTTSTDTQYF. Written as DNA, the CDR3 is TGTGCCAGCAGTCCCCAAGGGACCACTAGCACAGATACGCAGTATTTT.

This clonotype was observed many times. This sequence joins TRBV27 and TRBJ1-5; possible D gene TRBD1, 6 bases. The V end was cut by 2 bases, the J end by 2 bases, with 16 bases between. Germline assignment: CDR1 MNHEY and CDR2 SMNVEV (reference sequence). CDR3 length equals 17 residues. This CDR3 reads CASSLQFRGDGNQPQHF. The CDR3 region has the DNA TGTGCCAGCAGTTTACAATTCAGGGGAGATGGCAATCAGCCCCAGCATTTT.

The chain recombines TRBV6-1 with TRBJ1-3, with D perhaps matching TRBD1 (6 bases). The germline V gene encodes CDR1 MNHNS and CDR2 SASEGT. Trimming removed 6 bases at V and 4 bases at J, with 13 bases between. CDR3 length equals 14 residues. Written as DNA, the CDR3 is TGTGCCAGCAGGACCGACAGGAGCGGAAACACCATATATTTT. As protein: CASRTDRSGNTIYF.

CDR3 sequence: CASSVVRQGGSQPQHF. The CDR3 nucleotides read TGTGCCAGCAGTGTAGTAAGACAGGGCGGGAGTCAGCCCCAGCATTTT. The chain uses TRBV25-1 and TRBJ1-5; 7 nucleotides agree with TRBD1. Germline trimming cut 4 bases from V and 6 bases from J; bases unmatched to any gene: 12. This CDR3 contains 16 residues. Germline loops: CDR1 MGHDK, CDR2 SYGVNS. Filled out from reference TRBV25-1 and TRBJ1-5, the complete variable domain reads EADIYQTPRYLVIGTGKKITLECSQTMGHDKMYWYQQDPGMELHLIHYSYGVNSTEKGDLSSESTVSRIRTEHFPLTLESARPSHTSQYLCASSVVRQGGSQPQHFGDGTRLSIL.

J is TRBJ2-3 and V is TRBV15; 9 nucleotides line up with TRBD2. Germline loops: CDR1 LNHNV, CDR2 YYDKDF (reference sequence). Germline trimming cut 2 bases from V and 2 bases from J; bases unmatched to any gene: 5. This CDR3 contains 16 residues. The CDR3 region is CATSRQLAGPTDTQYF. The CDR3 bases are TGTGCCACCAGCAGACAACTAGCGGGCCCCACAGATACGCAGTATTTT. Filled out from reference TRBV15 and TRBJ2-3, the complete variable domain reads DAMVIQNPRYQVTQFGKPVTLSCSQTLNHNVMYWYQQKSSQAPKLLFHYYDKDFNNEADTPDNFQSRRPNTSFCFLDIRSPGLGDTAMYLCATSRQLAGPTDTQYFGPGTRLTVL.

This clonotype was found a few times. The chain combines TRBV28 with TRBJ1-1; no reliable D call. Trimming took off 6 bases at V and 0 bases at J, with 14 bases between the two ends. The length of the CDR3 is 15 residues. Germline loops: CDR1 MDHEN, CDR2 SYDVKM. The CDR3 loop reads CASSPVLGMNTEAFF. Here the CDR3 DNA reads TGTGCCAGCAGCCCCGTACTAGGAATGAACACTGAAGCTTTCTTT.

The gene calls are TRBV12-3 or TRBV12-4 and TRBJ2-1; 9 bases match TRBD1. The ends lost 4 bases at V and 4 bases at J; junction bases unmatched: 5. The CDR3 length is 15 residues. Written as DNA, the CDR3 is TGTGCCAGCAGTTCCCGACAGGGGGTTTACAATGAGCAGTTCTTC. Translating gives CASSSRQGVYNEQFF.

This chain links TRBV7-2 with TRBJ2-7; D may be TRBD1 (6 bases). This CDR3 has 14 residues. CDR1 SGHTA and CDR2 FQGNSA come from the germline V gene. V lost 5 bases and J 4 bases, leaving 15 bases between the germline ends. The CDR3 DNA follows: TGTGCCAGCAGCCCAGCGGCAGGGGCGTACGAGCAGTACTTC. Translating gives CASSPAAGAYEQYF.

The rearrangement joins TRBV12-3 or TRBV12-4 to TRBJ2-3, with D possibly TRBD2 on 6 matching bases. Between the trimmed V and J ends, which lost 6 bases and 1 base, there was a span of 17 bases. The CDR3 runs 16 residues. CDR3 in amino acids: CASSRRRSGRTDTQYF. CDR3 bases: TGTGCCAGCAGCCGCCGGAGAAGCGGGCGCACAGATACGCAGTATTTT.

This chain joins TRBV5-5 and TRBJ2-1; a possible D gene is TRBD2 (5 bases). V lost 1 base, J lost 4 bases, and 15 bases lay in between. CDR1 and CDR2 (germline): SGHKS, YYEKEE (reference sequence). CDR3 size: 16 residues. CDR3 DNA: TGTGCCAGCAGCTTGTTCCTAGCTGGTGGGTACAATGAGCAGTTCTTC. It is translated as CASSLFLAGGYNEQFF.

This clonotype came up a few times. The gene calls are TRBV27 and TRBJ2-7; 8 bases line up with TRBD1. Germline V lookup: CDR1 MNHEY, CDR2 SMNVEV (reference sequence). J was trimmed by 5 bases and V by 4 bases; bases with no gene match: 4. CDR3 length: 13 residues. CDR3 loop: CASSWTGYHEQYF. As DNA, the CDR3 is TGTGCCAGCAGTTGGACAGGGTACCACGAGCAGTACTTC.

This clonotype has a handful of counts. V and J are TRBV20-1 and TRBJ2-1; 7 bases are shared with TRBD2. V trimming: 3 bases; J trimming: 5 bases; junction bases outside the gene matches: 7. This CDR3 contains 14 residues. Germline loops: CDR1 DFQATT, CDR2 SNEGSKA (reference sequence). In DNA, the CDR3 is TGCAGTGCTAGTCTCGGGAGGCCTCACAATGAGCAGTTCTTC. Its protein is CSASLGRPHNEQFF.

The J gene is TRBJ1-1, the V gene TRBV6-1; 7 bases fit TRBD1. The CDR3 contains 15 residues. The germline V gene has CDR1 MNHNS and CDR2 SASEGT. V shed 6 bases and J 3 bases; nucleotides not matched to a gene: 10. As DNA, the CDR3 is TGTGCCAGCAGAAACCGACAGGGATCGGACACTGAAGCTTTCTTT. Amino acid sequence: CASRNRQGSDTEAFF.

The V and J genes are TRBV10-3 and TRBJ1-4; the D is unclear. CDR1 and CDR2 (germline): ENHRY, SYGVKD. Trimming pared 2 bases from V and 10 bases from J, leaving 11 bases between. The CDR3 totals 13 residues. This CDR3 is CAISEGLDVKLFF. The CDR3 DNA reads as TGTGCCATCAGTGAGGGACTCGACGTAAAACTGTTTTTT.

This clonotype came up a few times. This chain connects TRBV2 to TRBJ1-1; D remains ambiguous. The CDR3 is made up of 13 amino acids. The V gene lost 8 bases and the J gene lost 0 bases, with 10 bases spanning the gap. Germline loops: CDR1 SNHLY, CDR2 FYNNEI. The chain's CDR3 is CASESGVNTEAFF. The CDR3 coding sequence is TGTGCCAGCGAATCCGGGGTGAACACTGAAGCTTTCTTT.

This CDR3 reads CASSLREIDEQYF. The DNA for the CDR3 is TGTGCCAGCAGTTTGAGGGAAATAGACGAGCAGTACTTC. V is TRBV12-3 or TRBV12-4 and J is TRBJ2-7; TRBD2 might be the D (5 bases). Trimming took off 3 bases at V and 5 bases at J, with 11 bases between the two ends. The CDR3 runs to 13 residues.

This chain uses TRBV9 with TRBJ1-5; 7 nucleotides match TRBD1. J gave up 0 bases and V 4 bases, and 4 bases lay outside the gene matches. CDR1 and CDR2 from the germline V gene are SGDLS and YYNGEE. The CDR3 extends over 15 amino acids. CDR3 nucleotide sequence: TGTGCCAGCAGCCCGGACAGGCATAGCAATCAGCCCCAGCATTTT. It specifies CASSPDRHSNQPQHF.

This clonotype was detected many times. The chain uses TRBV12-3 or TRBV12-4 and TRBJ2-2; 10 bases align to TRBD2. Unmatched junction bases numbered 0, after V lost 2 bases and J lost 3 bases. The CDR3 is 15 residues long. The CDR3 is CASSLLAGDTGELFF. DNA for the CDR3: TGTGCCAGCAGTTTACTAGCGGGAGACACCGGGGAGCTGTTTTTT.

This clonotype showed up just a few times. The CDR3, as DNA: TGCAGTGCTAGAGATCGGATTAGCGGGAGCACAGATACGCAGTATTTT. Translating gives CSARDRISGSTDTQYF. The chain recombines TRBV20-1 with TRBJ2-3; TRBD2 matches 7 bases. Per the germline V gene, CDR1 is DFQATT and CDR2 is SNEGSKA (reference sequence). J was trimmed by 0 bases and V by 0 bases; bases with no gene match: 6. This CDR3 is 16 amino acids long.

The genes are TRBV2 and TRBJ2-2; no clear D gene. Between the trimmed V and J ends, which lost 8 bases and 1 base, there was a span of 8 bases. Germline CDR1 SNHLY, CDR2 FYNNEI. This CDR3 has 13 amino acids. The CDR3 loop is CASERENTGELFF. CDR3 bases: TGTGCCAGCGAAAGGGAGAACACCGGGGAGCTGTTTTTT.

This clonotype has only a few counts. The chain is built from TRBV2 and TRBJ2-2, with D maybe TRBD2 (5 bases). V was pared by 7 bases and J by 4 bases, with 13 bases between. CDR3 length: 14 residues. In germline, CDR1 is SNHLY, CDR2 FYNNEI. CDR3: CASKLVPITGELFF. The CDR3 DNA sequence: TGTGCCAGCAAACTAGTACCTATCACCGGGGAGCTGTTTTTT.

The CDR3, as DNA: TGTGCCAGCAGCTCCGACTCTGGCACAGATACGCAGTATTTT. It codes for CASSSDSGTDTQYF. The V and J genes are TRBV7-9 and TRBJ2-3; D gene ambiguous. Trimming shortened V by 4 bases and J by 1 base, and 9 bases separated the two germline ends. The CDR3 has 14 amino acids. The germline gives CDR1 SEHNR, CDR2 FQNEAQ (reference sequence).

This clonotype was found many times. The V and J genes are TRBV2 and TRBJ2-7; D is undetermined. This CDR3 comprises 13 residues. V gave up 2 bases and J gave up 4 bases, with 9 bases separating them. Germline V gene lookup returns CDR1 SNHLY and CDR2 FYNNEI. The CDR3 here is CASSERSVYEQYF. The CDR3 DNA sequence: TGTGCCAGCAGTGAAAGGTCCGTATACGAGCAGTACTTC.

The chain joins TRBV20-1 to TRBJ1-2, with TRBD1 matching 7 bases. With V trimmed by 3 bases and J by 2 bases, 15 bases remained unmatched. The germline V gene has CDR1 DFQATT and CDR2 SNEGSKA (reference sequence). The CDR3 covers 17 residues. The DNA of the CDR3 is TGCAGTGCTAGTCGCCCTCTCAGGGGGGGCCGAAACTATGGCTACACCTTC. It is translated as CSASRPLRGGRNYGYTF.

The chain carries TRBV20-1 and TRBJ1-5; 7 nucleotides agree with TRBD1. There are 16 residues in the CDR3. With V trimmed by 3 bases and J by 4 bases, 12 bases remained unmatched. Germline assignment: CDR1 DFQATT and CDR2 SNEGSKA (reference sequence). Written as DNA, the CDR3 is TGCAGTGCTAGTCGGCAGGGGGATATGTTGAATCAGCCCCAGCATTTT. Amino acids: CSASRQGDMLNQPQHF.